Listed below are T cell receptor beta chains from one sample, sequenced in a study of T-cell memory formation after mild COVID-19. TCRdb independently ran MiXCR on the 5' RACE reads; one entry per CDR3 protein. The table records 250,000 to 300,000 distinct CDR3 sequences, 15% to 20% of them present only once. Sequencing used PBMCs or a T cell subset sorted from them (not recorded which). Every receptor here comes from a man between 18 and 29 years old who had mild COVID-19 (a few samples of this study predate the infection). Cell type and time point are not known. Each CDR3 is given with its conserved first and last residue. A D gene is named only where the DNA matches it firmly. Part of the rows lack a size; the others show once, few, many or a class for expanded clones.

abundance	j_gene	v_gene	d_gene	CDR3aa	CDR3nt
NA	TRBJ2-5	TRBV4-3	NA	CASSRLETGVQETQYF	TGCGCCAGCAGCCGCCTGGAGACAGGCGTCCAAGAGACCCAGTACTTC
NA	TRBJ1-2	TRBV15	NA	CATSAFAGRSYGYTF	TGTGCCACCAGCGCTTTCGCCGGGAGAAGCTATGGCTACACCTTC
NA	TRBJ1-1	TRBV28	NA	CASRTTGGLVTEAFF	TGTGCCAGCAGAACTACGGGGGGGTTGGTCACTGAAGCTTTCTTT
many	TRBJ1-2	TRBV2	NA	CATSEANYGYTF	TGTGCCACCTCCGAAGCTAACTATGGCTACACCTTC
many	TRBJ2-1	TRBV5-1	NA	CASSFSADLYNEQFF	TGCGCCAGCAGCTTCTCGGCAGATCTCTACAATGAGCAGTTCTTC
few	TRBJ1-5	TRBV6-2/TRBV6-3	NA	CASSWGNSNQPQHF	TGTGCCAGCAGTTGGGGAAATAGCAATCAGCCCCAGCATTTT
NA	TRBJ2-1	TRBV20-1	TRBD1	CSARDWQGAYNEQFF	TGCAGTGCTAGAGATTGGCAGGGGGCATACAATGAGCAGTTCTTC
few	TRBJ2-3	TRBV30	TRBD2	CAWLGLDVTDTQYF	TGTGCCTGGCTTGGACTAGACGTCACAGATACGCAGTATTTT
NA	TRBJ1-6	TRBV7-2	NA	CASSLRAVVSSYNSPLHF	TGTGCCAGCAGCTTACGCGCGGTAGTGAGCTCCTATAATTCACCCCTCCACTTT
few	TRBJ2-3	TRBV7-2	NA	CASSLAGGSDTQYF	TGTGCCAGCAGCTTAGCCGGGGGAAGCGATACGCAGTATTTT
NA	TRBJ1-3	TRBV10-3	NA	CAISESPAGGQNTIYF	TGTGCCATCAGTGAGTCGCCCGCGGGGGGTCAAAACACCATATATTTT
many	TRBJ2-7	TRBV5-1	TRBD2	CASSLETSPYEQYF	TGCGCCAGCAGCTTGGAGACTAGCCCCTACGAGCAGTACTTC
NA	TRBJ1-1	TRBV6-2/TRBV6-3	NA	CASTTGVLLPEAFF	TGTGCCAGCACCACGGGAGTTTTACTTCCTGAAGCTTTCTTT
NA	TRBJ1-2	TRBV7-6	NA	CASSLAQGGNYGYTF	TGTGCCAGCAGCTTAGCGCAAGGGGGGAACTATGGCTACACCTTC
NA	TRBJ2-3	TRBV4-3	NA	CASSHTTGNTQYF	TGCGCCAGCAGCCACACTACCGGGAATACGCAGTATTTT
NA	TRBJ1-5	TRBV5-6	TRBD1	CASSFDRGVQPQHF	TGTGCCAGCAGCTTCGACAGGGGTGTTCAGCCCCAGCATTTT
NA	TRBJ2-2	TRBV19	NA	CASIKGDTGELFF	TGTGCCAGTATTAAGGGGGACACCGGGGAGCTGTTTTTT
NA	TRBJ1-5	TRBV5-1	NA	CASSLGGVGNQPQHF	TGCGCCAGCAGCTTGGGGGGCGTAGGAAATCAGCCCCAGCATTTT
NA	TRBJ2-1	TRBV20-1	TRBD2	CSARSPGGGAHDEQFF	TGCAGTGCTAGATCTCCGGGAGGGGGGGCGCACGATGAGCAGTTCTTC
NA	TRBJ2-5	TRBV20-1	TRBD2	CSARTSGETQYF	TGCAGTGCTAGGACTAGCGGAGAGACCCAGTACTTC
few	TRBJ2-7	TRBV7-3	TRBD1	CASSLSGQGAYEQYF	TGTGCCAGCAGCTTATCGGGACAGGGGGCCTACGAGCAGTACTTC
NA	TRBJ1-5	TRBV4-3	NA	CASSQDRHDNQPQHF	TGCGCCAGCAGCCAAGATCGACACGACAATCAGCCCCAGCATTTT
NA	TRBJ1-4	TRBV7-9	NA	CASSSYRAREEKLFF	TGTGCCAGCAGCTCATACAGGGCCAGGGAGGAAAAACTGTTTTTT
NA	TRBJ2-5	TRBV2	NA	CASSKVGGGAGETQYF	TGTGCCAGCAGTAAAGTCGGAGGGGGGGCCGGGGAGACCCAGTACTTC
many	TRBJ2-7	TRBV7-2	TRBD2	CASSLTGLAEEQYF	TGTGCCAGCAGCCTAACGGGACTAGCGGAAGAGCAGTACTTC
NA	TRBJ2-3	TRBV18	NA	CASSPPGRRSTDTQYF	TGTGCCAGCTCACCGCCGGGACGGCGGAGCACAGATACGCAGTATTTT
few	TRBJ2-7	TRBV7-2	TRBD1	CASSPQTGYEQYF	TGTGCCAGCAGCCCCCAGACAGGGTACGAGCAGTACTTC
NA	TRBJ1-4	TRBV20-1	TRBD1	CSARGPGGNEKLFF	TGCAGTGCTAGAGGGCCAGGGGGCAATGAAAAACTGTTTTTT
few	TRBJ1-5	TRBV7-3	NA	CASPTPRSNQPQHF	TGTGCCTCCCCGACCCCCAGAAGCAATCAGCCCCAGCATTTT
NA	TRBJ2-7	TRBV12-3/TRBV12-4	TRBD1	CASSLGTEYEQYF	TGTGCCAGCAGTTTGGGGACAGAGTACGAGCAGTACTTC
NA	TRBJ2-3	TRBV20-1	NA	CSARGQGSTDTQYF	TGCAGTGCTAGGGGCCAGGGGAGCACAGATACGCAGTATTTT
few	TRBJ2-1	TRBV7-2	NA	CASSSTRLNEQFF	TGTGCCAGCAGCTCGACTAGACTCAATGAGCAGTTCTTC
few	TRBJ1-5	TRBV7-2	NA	CASRSGIDSNQPQHF	TGTGCCAGCAGAAGTGGGATTGATAGCAATCAGCCCCAGCATTTT
few	TRBJ2-1	TRBV7-2	NA	CASSLAGDPSYNEQFF	TGTGCCAGCAGCTTAGCCGGGGACCCCTCCTACAATGAGCAGTTCTTC
many	TRBJ2-2	TRBV5-1	TRBD1	CASSLGQGATGELFF	TGCGCCAGCAGCCTGGGACAGGGGGCCACCGGGGAGCTGTTTTTT
NA	TRBJ2-1	TRBV6-5	NA	CASSGLGGIDEQFF	TGTGCCAGCAGTGGACTGGGGGGTATCGATGAGCAGTTCTTC
NA	TRBJ1-2	TRBV11-2	TRBD1	CASSRTGLGNYGYTF	TGTGCCAGCAGCCGGACAGGGCTCGGAAACTATGGCTACACCTTC
many	TRBJ2-1	TRBV5-1	NA	CASSLRAGPNEQFF	TGCGCCAGCAGCTTGAGGGCAGGGCCCAATGAGCAGTTCTTC
NA	TRBJ1-2	TRBV4-3	NA	CASSQDWADYGYTF	TGCGCCAGCAGCCAAGATTGGGCAGACTATGGCTACACCTTC
NA	TRBJ2-5	TRBV18	NA	CASSPPGERETQYF	TGTGCCAGCTCACCACCGGGGGAGCGAGAGACCCAGTACTTC